This record covers a single TCR beta chain. What it binds is unknown. The CDR3 is 16 amino acids. The germline V gene has CDR1 LNHDA and CDR2 SQIVND (reference sequence). V gave up 2 bases and J gave up 3 bases, with 16 bases separating them. Generated by immunoSEQ multiplex PCR, the TCRdb table keeps only in-frame clones and is missing some. The table lists fewer than 30,000 clones, just under 95% of them singletons. This record belongs to a study of graft-versus-host responses after intestinal transplantation. About the study: Among the recipients, all got anti-thymocyte globulin induction and then tacrolimus and steroids for approximately 3 years. Study results and limitations: Across patients carrying graft-donor T cell macrochimerism, allografts held high graft-versus-host to host-versus-graft clonal ratios. Present in recipient marrow, GvH clones included some that appeared first in ileum or blood.

This receptor was taken from a human patient who received an intestinal transplant, so some T cells may come from the graft donor. This chain links TRBV19 with TRBJ1-1; possible D gene TRBD1, 5 bases. This specimen consisted of PBMCs, obtained approximately ten weeks after intestinal transplant. CDR3 in amino acids: CASSIIWGREDTEAFF. The CDR3 bases are TGTGCCAGTAGTATAATCTGGGGCCGAGAGGACACTGAAGCTTTCTTT.